This TCR beta chain is from a study of response to subunit inactivated influenza vaccine (dated by TCRdb to the late 2010s). For context, the study as a whole: To follow how T cells responded to a trivalent subunit inactivated influenza vaccine, the researchers relied on deep quantitative profiling of the T cell receptor repertoire.

Ends trimmed: V by 1 base, J by 14 bases; bases unmatched to a gene: 8. CDR3 length: 13 amino acids, cysteine to phenylalanine. CDR3 DNA is the only sequence kept; it has 39 bases, read in frame from the first base. The CDR1 and CDR2 encoded by the germline V gene are SGHTA and FQGNSA. Library prep was done by RT-PCR. Sequencing relied on an Illumina HiSeq 2500. The public reads were reprocessed in TCRdb via fastp at Q25 and MiXCR, keeping in-frame beta chains. Records with the same CDR3 protein are collapsed into one entry carrying the most frequent genes and DNA. The sample table lists more than 200,000 distinct CDR3 sequences, more than 10% of them with a count of one. Of the sample, approximately 8.3% is held by the ten largest clones. This clonotype was found a few times. Its target antigen remains unknown. One base away there is no much larger clone; base qualities are not given. Study-level results and caveats: The authors proposed that each seasonal influenza vaccination may bring in only a limited number of new T cells.

The starting material was non-naive T cells sorted from PBMCs, obtained around 15 days before vaccination. The cell subset or site label corresponds to: memory T cell fraction. The sequence was collected from a man aged 45-65 years who received an inactivated influenza vaccine. Donor details come from another sample of the same person, matched by shared clones. This receptor chain uses TRBV7-2 and TRBJ2-1, with TRBD2 matching 7 junction bases. The DNA sequence reads TGTGCCAGCAGCTTAGTGATCACCCGGGAGGAGTTCTTC. Translated, this gives CASSLVITREEFF.